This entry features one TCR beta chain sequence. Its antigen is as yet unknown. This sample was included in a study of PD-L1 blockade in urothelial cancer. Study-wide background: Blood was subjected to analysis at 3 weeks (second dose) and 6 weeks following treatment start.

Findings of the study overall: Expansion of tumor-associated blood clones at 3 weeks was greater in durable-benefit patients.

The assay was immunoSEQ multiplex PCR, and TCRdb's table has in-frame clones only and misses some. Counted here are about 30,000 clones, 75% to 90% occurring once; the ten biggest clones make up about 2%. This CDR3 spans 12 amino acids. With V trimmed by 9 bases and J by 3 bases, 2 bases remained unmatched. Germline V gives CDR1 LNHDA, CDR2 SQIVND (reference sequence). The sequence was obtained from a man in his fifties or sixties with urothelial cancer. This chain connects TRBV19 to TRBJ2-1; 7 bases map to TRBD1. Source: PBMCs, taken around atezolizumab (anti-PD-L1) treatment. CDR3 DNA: TGTGCCAGCCGGGACAGCTACAATGAGCAGTTCTTC. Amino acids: CASRDSYNEQFF.